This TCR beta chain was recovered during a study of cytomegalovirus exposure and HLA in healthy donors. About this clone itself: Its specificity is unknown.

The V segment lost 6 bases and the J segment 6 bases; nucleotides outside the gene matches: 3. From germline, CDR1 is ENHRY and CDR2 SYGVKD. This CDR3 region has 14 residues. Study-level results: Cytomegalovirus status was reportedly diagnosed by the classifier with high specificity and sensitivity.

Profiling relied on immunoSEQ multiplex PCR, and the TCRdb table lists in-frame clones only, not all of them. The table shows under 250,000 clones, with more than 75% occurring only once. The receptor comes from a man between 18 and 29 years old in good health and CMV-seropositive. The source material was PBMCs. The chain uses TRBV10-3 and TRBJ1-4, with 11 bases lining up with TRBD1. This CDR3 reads CAIRPGQGDEKLFF. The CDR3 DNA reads TGTGCCATCAGACCGGGACAGGGGGATGAAAAACTGTTTTTT.